This TCR beta chain was documented in a study of cytomegalovirus exposure and HLA in healthy donors. Background on the study: Tens of millions of unique TCRs from HLA-typed donors were held in an early release of data. Overall study findings and caveats: CMV serostatus was the sole immune exposure data available. TCR beta sequences reportedly predicted the HLA-A and HLA-B alleles of most subjects accurately.

Vbeta (60) and Jbeta (13) primers were used in the PCR. In the original workflow: Later reanalysis found 70 million to 95 million unique TCR beta chains, 9 million to 12 million of them shared. Sequencing used immunoSEQ multiplex PCR; TCRdb keeps in-frame clones, though not all of them. That table furnishes V, J and clone size, whereas the DNA furnished D and trimming. The table for this sample gives roughly 80,000 clones. As to this clone: Its target is unknown.

The germline gives CDR1 SGHTA, CDR2 FQGNSA. V was shortened by 5 bases and J by 7 bases, with 24 bases between the two germline ends. The CDR3 is 16 residues long. The specimen sequenced was PBMCs. The receptor was isolated from a girl aged 5-17 years in good health and CMV-seropositive. J is TRBJ2-7 and V is TRBV7-2; possibly TRBD2 for D (6 bases). The DNA for the CDR3 is TGTGCCAGCAGCCCATCTAGGACTTCCAGCCGGGAGGAGCAGTACTTC. Encoded protein: CASSPSRTSSREEQYF.